Each of the 20 T cell receptor beta chains below was sequenced from the same sample in a study of cytomegalovirus exposure and HLA in healthy donors. It was with 60 Vbeta and 13 Jbeta primers that the PCR ran. Only in-frame clones appear in the TCRdb table, and some are missing; sequencing was by immunoSEQ multiplex PCR. This table holds 95,000 to 100,000 clones, approximately 9% found once. What was sequenced was PBMCs. The receptors originated from a man aged 45-65 years in good health and CMV-seropositive.

This clone appeared a few times. The V call is TRBV7-3, the J call TRBJ2-3; D gene unclear. V lost 2 bases and J lost 0, with 3 bases in between. Germline CDR1 is SGHTA and CDR2 is FQGTGA. The CDR3 runs to 13 residues. CDR3 DNA: TGTGCCAGCAGCTTACATAGCACAGATACGCAGTATTTT. Its protein product is CASSLHSTDTQYF. Looking up the rest from reference TRBV7-3 and TRBJ2-3 gives the full variable domain: GAGVSQTPSNKVTEKGKYVELRCDPISGHTALYWYRQSLGQGPEFLIYFQGTGAADDSGLPNDRFFAVRPEGSVSTLKIQRTERGDSAVYLCASSLHSTDTQYFGPGTRLTVL.

This clone showed up just a few times. This sequence joins TRBV6-6 and TRBJ2-7, with D uncertain. Trimming pared 7 bases from V and 0 bases from J, leaving 19 bases between. Germline CDR1 reads MNHNY; CDR2 reads SVGAGI (reference sequence). The CDR3 totals 16 residues. DNA for the CDR3: TGTGCCAGCACCCCAGGTCGCGCGCAGAGCTCCTACGAGCAGTACTTC. Protein: CASTPGRAQSSYEQYF.

The gene calls are TRBV11-2 and TRBJ2-6, with a weak D call TRBD1 (6 bases). CDR3 length equals 15 residues. CDR1 and CDR2 from the germline V gene are SGHAT and FQNNGV. V lost 6 bases, J lost 2 bases, and 11 bases lay in between. The CDR3 loop reads CASSSGVTGANVLTF. DNA for the CDR3: TGTGCCAGCAGTTCAGGGGTTACTGGGGCCAACGTCCTGACTTTC. The complete variable domain, with remaining parts taken from reference TRBV11-2 and TRBJ2-6, reads EAGVAQSPRYKIIEKRQSVAFWCNPISGHATLYWYQQILGQGPKLLIQFQNNGVVDDSQLPKDRFSAERLKGVDSTLKIQPAKLEDSAVYLCASSSGVTGANVLTFGAGSRLTVL.

V usage is TRBV9 and J usage is TRBJ2-7; 9 nucleotides line up with TRBD1. The length of the CDR3 is 15 residues. Trimming at V came to 1 base and at J to 6 bases, leaving 8 bases not matched to a gene. Germline values: CDR1 SGDLS, CDR2 YYNGEE. CDR3 coding DNA: TGTGCCAGCAGCGTATTCACAGGGGGCGGGTCCGAGCAGTACTTC. Translated: CASSVFTGGGSEQYF.

The chain has TRBV28 and TRBJ2-1, with D maybe TRBD2 (6 bases). Trimming pared 3 bases from V and 8 bases from J, leaving 23 bases between. The CDR3 has 17 residues. Germline loops: CDR1 MDHEN, CDR2 SYDVKM. The CDR3 nucleotides read TGTGCCAGCAGTTTCGCGTCCGGTCTAGCGACTAGATATGAGCAGTTCTTC. Residues: CASSFASGLATRYEQFF.

V and J are TRBV9 and TRBJ2-6; D possibly corresponds to TRBD1 (6 bases). V lost 5 bases and J lost 4, with 13 bases in between. Germline V gene sequence: CDR1 SGDLS, CDR2 YYNGEE. CDR3 length: 15 amino acids. The CDR3 coding sequence is TGTGCCAGCAGTGAAGACAGGCTGGGGGCCAACGTCCTGACTTTC. Translation: CASSEDRLGANVLTF.

This clone turned up a few times. CDR3 region: CASTLGRGRIMNTEAFF. The CDR3 nucleotides read TGTGCCAGTACCCTGGGCAGGGGGCGGATCATGAACACTGAAGCTTTCTTT. The V gene is TRBV19, the J gene TRBJ1-1, with 8 bases identical to TRBD1. Per germline, CDR1 LNHDA and CDR2 SQIVND (reference sequence). The J segment lost 0 bases and the V segment lost 7 bases, leaving 13 bases of the junction unmatched. The CDR3 covers 17 residues.

This clone showed up just a few times. The chain recombines TRBV28 with TRBJ2-1; 7 nucleotides match TRBD2. The J segment lost 3 bases and the V segment lost 5 bases, leaving 4 bases of the junction unmatched. This CDR3 has 14 residues. Germline V CDR1 and CDR2: MDHEN, SYDVKM. CDR3 nucleotides: TGTGCCAGCAGTATGGGCGGGGGCTACAATGAGCAGTTCTTC. Translating it yields CASSMGGGYNEQFF.

Many counts were recorded for this clone. The CDR3 DNA sequence: TGTGCCAGCAGCCAACAAACGGGACAGGGGATCTACGAGCAGTACTTC. This encodes CASSQQTGQGIYEQYF. J is TRBJ2-7 and V is TRBV7-2; 10 bases match TRBD1. This CDR3 region has 16 residues. Germline loops: CDR1 SGHTA, CDR2 FQGNSA. J lost 3 bases, V lost 5 bases, and 10 bases had no gene match. Using reference TRBV7-2 and TRBJ2-7 for the parts outside the CDR3, the full variable domain is GAGVSQSPSNKVTEKGKDVELRCDPISGHTALYWYRQSLGQGLEFLIYFQGNSAPDKSGLPSDRFSAERTGGSVSTLTIQRTQQEDSAVYLCASSQQTGQGIYEQYFGPGTRLTVT.

V gene TRBV11-2 combines with J gene TRBJ1-4; 9 nucleotides line up with TRBD1. Losses at the gene ends were 5 bases for V and 8 bases for J; bases not matched to a gene: 15. The CDR3 spans 17 residues. From germline, CDR1 is SGHAT and CDR2 FQNNGV. Here the CDR3 DNA reads TGTGCCAGCAGCCGTACAGGGGGCGCAGGGCGAGAGGAAAAACTGTTTTTT. It translates to CASSRTGGAGREEKLFF.

This clone showed up just a few times. The CDR3, as DNA: TGTGCCAGCAGTCGGGACTCGCCCTACAATGAGCAGTTCTTC. Protein product: CASSRDSPYNEQFF. This chain links TRBV27 with TRBJ2-1, with D perhaps matching TRBD2 (6 bases). Germline assignment: CDR1 MNHEY and CDR2 SMNVEV (reference sequence). Trimming stripped 5 bases from V and 2 bases from J, with 10 bases between. CDR3 length equals 14 residues.

The chain joins TRBV27 to TRBJ2-1; 8 bases line up with TRBD1. Germline CDR1 and CDR2: MNHEY and SMNVEV (reference sequence). CDR3 length: 15 amino acids. Trimming removed 7 bases from V and 7 bases from J; junction bases left unmatched: 12. DNA for the CDR3: TGTGCCAGCACCGACTCAGGGGGCACAAGGAATGAGCAGTTCTTC. Protein product: CASTDSGGTRNEQFF.

J is TRBJ1-4 and V is TRBV5-1; perhaps TRBD1 as D (5 bases). Trimming removed 4 bases from V and 14 bases from J, with 27 bases in between. This CDR3 region has 16 residues. CDR1 and CDR2 (germline): SGHRS, YFSETQ. CDR3 nucleotides: TGCGCCAGCAGCCTCACCGGAGGGGCCGGCGAGGAAAGGCTGTTTTTT. It is translated as CASSLTGGAGEERLFF.

This clone has a handful of counts. J is TRBJ2-7 and V is TRBV11-2; 7 bases agree with TRBD2. Germline V gives CDR1 SGHAT, CDR2 FQNNGV. The ends lost 1 base at V and 7 bases at J; junction bases unmatched: 7. The CDR3 consists of 14 residues. The CDR3: CASSLGGGVGEQYF. The CDR3 region has the DNA TGTGCCAGCAGCTTAGGGGGGGGAGTGGGGGAGCAGTACTTC.

In its sample, this clone was seen a few times. CDR3 amino acids: CASSARGWNTGELFF. In DNA form, the CDR3 reads TGTGCCAGCAGCGCCAGGGGATGGAACACCGGGGAGCTGTTTTTT. V and J are TRBV9 and TRBJ2-2; D may be TRBD1 (6 bases). Germline V CDR1 and CDR2: SGDLS, YYNGEE. V was cut by 3 bases and J by 1 base, with 10 bases left in between. This CDR3 contains 15 residues.

This clone was counted at least ten times. The genes are TRBV6-4 and TRBJ2-1; 14 bases agree with TRBD2. CDR1 MRHNA and CDR2 SNTAGT come from the germline V gene. CDR3 size: 14 residues. Trimming removed 11 bases from V and 6 bases from J; junction bases left unmatched: 6. CDR3 amino acids: CAATGTSGSNEQFF. CDR3 DNA: TGTGCCGCCACTGGGACTAGCGGGAGCAATGAGCAGTTCTTC.

This clone was counted a few times. The rearrangement links TRBV11-1 to TRBJ2-1; 10 bases fit TRBD2. The germline V gene has CDR1 SGHAT and CDR2 FQDESV (reference sequence). The CDR3 covers 12 residues. V shed 6 bases and J 14 bases; nucleotides not matched to a gene: 7. CDR3 sequence reads: CASSHQREGKFF. CDR3 nucleotides: TGTGCCAGCAGTCACCAGCGGGAGGGAAAGTTCTTC.

V gene TRBV7-9 combines with J gene TRBJ2-2; D possibly corresponds to TRBD2 (6 bases). This CDR3 has 16 residues. Germline V gives CDR1 SEHNR, CDR2 FQNEAQ (reference sequence). Trimming removed 2 bases from V and 6 bases from J, with 16 bases in between. The CDR3 loop reads CASSLYFAREPGELFF. The CDR3 nucleotides read TGTGCCAGCAGCTTATATTTTGCTCGGGAGCCCGGGGAGCTGTTTTTT.

A few counts support this clone. The V gene is TRBV2, the J gene TRBJ2-7; D is unclear. Germline CDR1 is SNHLY and CDR2 is FYNNEI. This CDR3 region has 12 residues. The ends were cut back, 3 bases at V and 5 bases at J, with 8 bases in the middle. CDR3 bases: TGTGCCAGCAGTGATGATACTAACGAGCAGTACTTC. It encodes CASSDDTNEQYF.

V usage is TRBV5-1 and J usage is TRBJ2-1, with 7 bases matching TRBD2. Trimming cost V 4 bases and J 4 bases; bases outside gene matches: 8. This CDR3 contains 15 residues. Germline loops: CDR1 SGHRS, CDR2 YFSETQ. The CDR3 region has the DNA TGCGCCAGCAGCGCCGGGACTAACGCTTACAATGAGCAGTTCTTC. It encodes CASSAGTNAYNEQFF.